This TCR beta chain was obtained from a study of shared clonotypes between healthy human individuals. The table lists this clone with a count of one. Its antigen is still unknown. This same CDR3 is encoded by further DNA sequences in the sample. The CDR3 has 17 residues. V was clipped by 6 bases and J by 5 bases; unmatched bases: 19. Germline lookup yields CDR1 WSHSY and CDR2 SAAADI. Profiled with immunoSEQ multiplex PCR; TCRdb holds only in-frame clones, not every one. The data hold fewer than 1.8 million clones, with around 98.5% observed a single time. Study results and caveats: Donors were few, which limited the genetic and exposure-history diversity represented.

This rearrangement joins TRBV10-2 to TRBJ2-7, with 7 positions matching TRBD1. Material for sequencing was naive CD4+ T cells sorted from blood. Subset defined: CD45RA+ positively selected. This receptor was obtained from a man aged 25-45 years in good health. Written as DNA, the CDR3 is TGCGCCAGCAGAGATCTCGGAAGGGGGCGATCCGCCAACGAGCAGTACTTC. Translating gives CASRDLGRGRSANEQYF.